This T cell receptor beta chain is drawn from a study of T cells of healthy individuals. TCRdb recomputed calls from the 5' RACE reads with MiXCR, one row per CDR3 protein. The table has around 63,000 distinct CDR3 sequences, around 16% seen once. The CDR3 contains 12 residues. Germline-derived CDR1 and CDR2 are LGHDT and YNNKEL (reference sequence). V shed 1 base and J shed 3 bases, with 4 bases lying between them. This rearrangement joins TRBV3-1 to TRBJ2-7; D is unclear. The sequence was collected from a human donor in good health. CDR3 in amino acids: CASSQVYYEQYF. As DNA, the CDR3 is TGTGCCAGCAGCCAAGTCTACTACGAGCAGTACTTC.